One sample yielded the 23 T cell receptor beta chains listed below, sequenced in a study of cytomegalovirus exposure and HLA in healthy donors. In the PCR, 60 Vbeta and 13 Jbeta primers were used. Repertoires were generated with immunoSEQ multiplex PCR, while TCRdb's copy carries only in-frame clones and drops some. The sample lists 200,000 or so clones, about 81% occurring once. Material: PBMCs. Every receptor here comes from a woman aged 40 to 50 in good health and CMV-seronegative.

The table lists this clone with a count of one. The chain combines TRBV4-2 with TRBJ2-1; 7 bases fit TRBD2. This CDR3 contains 17 residues. Germline V gene lookup returns CDR1 LGHNA and CDR2 YNFKEQ. V gave up 0 bases and J gave up 8 bases; unmatched junction bases: 13. CDR3 protein: CASSQDLAALFMDEQFF. In nucleotides, the CDR3 is TGTGCCAGCAGCCAAGATCTAGCGGCCCTATTTATGGATGAGCAGTTCTTC.

V and J are TRBV7-9 and TRBJ2-5; D is uncertain. With 0 bases removed from V and 4 bases from J, the gap between germline ends came to 6 bases. The CDR3 spans 13 residues. Germline lookup yields CDR1 SEHNR and CDR2 FQNEAQ (reference sequence). The CDR3 DNA follows: TGTGCCAGCAGCTTAGCGCACTTAGAGACCCAGTACTTC. It is translated as CASSLAHLETQYF.

The CDR3 coding sequence is TGTGCCAGTAGCCACGGCTATGGCTACACCTTC. Translated, it gives CASSHGYGYTF. V usage is TRBV19 and J usage is TRBJ1-2; D unclear. Deletions cut 6 bases from V and 4 bases from J, with 6 bases between. This CDR3 region has 11 residues. Germline CDR1 LNHDA, CDR2 SQIVND (reference sequence).

The chain links TRBV7-9 to TRBJ1-2, with D perhaps TRBD1 (5 bases). V shed 5 bases and J shed 1 base, with 20 bases lying between them. Germline loops: CDR1 SEHNR, CDR2 FQNEAQ (reference sequence). CDR3 length equals 17 residues. The CDR3 DNA reads TGTGCCAGCAGCCCGCCCCTTCGGGGGGGAAATAACTATGGCTACACCTTC. Translated, it gives CASSPPLRGGNNYGYTF.

The chain combines TRBV7-8 with TRBJ2-7; D is unclear. With 4 bases removed from V and 6 bases from J, the gap between germline ends came to 13 bases. Germline CDR1 is SGHVS and CDR2 is FQNEAQ. The CDR3 has 13 residues. CDR3 DNA sequence: TGTGCCAGCAGCTCCGGTCCTTTTGGCGAGCAGTACTTC. Translating gives CASSSGPFGEQYF.

Of note for this clone: Other nucleotide sequences in the sample specify the same CDR3. V is TRBV2 and J is TRBJ2-3, with 10 bases lining up with TRBD2. The CDR3 totals 16 residues. CDR1 SNHLY and CDR2 FYNNEI come from the germline V gene. J was trimmed by 6 bases and V by 3 bases; bases with no gene match: 9. The DNA of the CDR3 is TGTGCCAGCAGTGATCTAGCGGGAGAAAACACGGATACGCAGTATTTT. This translates into CASSDLAGENTDTQYF.

This rearrangement joins TRBV27 to TRBJ1-2; 7 bases fit TRBD1. V gave up 6 bases and J gave up 0 bases; unmatched junction bases: 10. The CDR3 contains 16 residues. Germline V gene data show CDR1 as MNHEY and CDR2 as SMNVEV (reference sequence). The DNA of the CDR3 is TGTGCCAGCAGCCGGGGACAGCTCTCTACTAACTATGGCTACACCTTC. Its protein is CASSRGQLSTNYGYTF.

The chain is built from TRBV4-2 and TRBJ2-5, with TRBD2 matching over 10 bases. Germline V CDR1 and CDR2: LGHNA, YNFKEQ. The trim removed 0 bases at V and 2 bases at J, leaving 3 bases unmatched. The CDR3 is made up of 16 amino acids. DNA for the CDR3: TGTGCCAGCAGCCAAGATGGGACTAGCGCACAAGAGACCCAGTACTTC. This encodes CASSQDGTSAQETQYF.

The chain recombines TRBV5-1 with TRBJ2-6, with unresolved D. The CDR3 extends over 14 amino acids. Deletions cut 4 bases from V and 0 bases from J, with 5 bases between. Germline V gene data show CDR1 as SGHRS and CDR2 as YFSETQ. The chain's CDR3 is CASSRLSGANVLTF. DNA for the CDR3: TGCGCCAGCAGCCGACTCTCTGGGGCCAACGTCCTGACTTTC.

This clone was counted between two and nine times. The V gene is TRBV5-1, the J gene TRBJ1-1; D possibly corresponds to TRBD1 (5 bases). V lost 4 bases, J lost 1 base, and 8 bases lay in between. The CDR3 runs 13 residues. Germline lookup yields CDR1 SGHRS and CDR2 YFSETQ. CDR3 sequence reads: CASSPQGNTEAFF. The CDR3, as DNA: TGCGCCAGCAGCCCCCAGGGGAACACTGAAGCTTTCTTT.

The rearrangement joins TRBV5-1 to TRBJ1-6; D is possibly TRBD1 (6 bases). CDR3 length: 17 amino acids. V was trimmed by 0 bases and J by 7 bases, leaving 17 bases between them. The germline V gene encodes CDR1 SGHRS and CDR2 YFSETQ. The CDR3 spells CASSLATVTGTNSPLHF. The CDR3 region has the DNA TGCGCCAGCAGCTTGGCGACGGTGACCGGGACAAATTCACCCCTCCACTTT. Drawing the rest from reference TRBV5-1 and TRBJ1-6, the complete variable domain is KAGVTQTPRYLIKTRGQQVTLSCSPISGHRSVSWYQQTPGQGLQFLFEYFSETQRNKGNFPGRFSGRQFSNSRSEMNVSTLELGDSALYLCASSLATVTGTNSPLHFGNGTRLTVT.

This clone was detected only once. V is TRBV2 and J is TRBJ2-5, with 11 positions matching TRBD2. The V gene's germline CDR1 is SNHLY and CDR2 FYNNEI. J gave up 2 bases and V 10 bases, and 21 bases lay outside the gene matches. The CDR3 sequence is 19 residues long. The CDR3 DNA sequence: TGTGCCATCAAAGGTCCTCGGGGACTAGCGGACTATATACAAGAGACCCAGTACTTC. Translated: CAIKGPRGLADYIQETQYF.

The chain combines TRBV6-5 with TRBJ1-5, with D unresolved. The CDR3 covers 13 residues. V lost 6 bases and J lost 3, with 9 bases in between. Germline V gene lookup returns CDR1 MNHEY and CDR2 SVGAGI. CDR3 sequence (DNA): TGTGCCAGCAGCCGGGGATTCAATCAGCCCCAGCATTTT. Encoded protein: CASSRGFNQPQHF.

The chain is built from TRBV6-5 and TRBJ2-7, with TRBD2 identical over 7 bases. The CDR3 extends over 15 amino acids. V was clipped by 0 bases and J by 2 bases; unmatched bases: 4. The germline gives CDR1 MNHEY, CDR2 SVGAGI. The CDR3, as DNA: TGTGCCAGCAGTTACTCGGGGACTATTACCTACGAGCAGTACTTC. Its translation is CASSYSGTITYEQYF.

The chain joins TRBV27 to TRBJ1-1; the D is unclear. Germline lookup yields CDR1 MNHEY and CDR2 SMNVEV (reference sequence). The CDR3 is 15 amino acids. V was cut by 5 bases and J by 4 bases, with 17 bases left in between. In DNA form, the CDR3 reads TGTGCCAGCAGTCAATCTCGTAGAGGAGGCACTGAAGCTTTCTTT. Its protein is CASSQSRRGGTEAFF.

The chain couples TRBV10-3 to TRBJ1-1, with 7 nucleotides matching TRBD1. CDR3 length: 14 amino acids. The germline CDR1 and CDR2 sequences are ENHRY and SYGVKD. V shed 10 bases and J 2 bases; nucleotides not matched to a gene: 10. The CDR3 DNA is TGTGCCAGGGAGAGACAGGGACCCAACACTGAAGCTTTCTTT. Amino acid sequence: CARERQGPNTEAFF.

The CDR3 DNA reads TGTGCCAGCAGCTTTCCAACAGGCTACGAGCAGTACTTC. The encoded protein is CASSFPTGYEQYF. V and J are TRBV7-9 and TRBJ2-7, with a possible D match to TRBD1 (5 bases). The CDR3 contains 13 residues. Per germline, CDR1 SEHNR and CDR2 FQNEAQ (reference sequence). Trimming cost V 3 bases and J 3 bases, with 9 bases left between them.

The rearrangement joins TRBV5-1 to TRBJ2-7; tentatively, D is TRBD2 (6 bases). Trimming took off 7 bases at V and 3 bases at J, with 23 bases between the two ends. The CDR3 runs 16 residues. Germline CDR1 SGHRS, CDR2 YFSETQ. Written as DNA, the CDR3 is TGCGCCAGCCACCCGGAGGGTGGGGAGGCTCGCTACGAGCAGTACTTC. This translates into CASHPEGGEARYEQYF. Full variable domain (remainder filled in from reference TRBV5-1 and TRBJ2-7): KAGVTQTPRYLIKTRGQQVTLSCSPISGHRSVSWYQQTPGQGLQFLFEYFSETQRNKGNFPGRFSGRQFSNSRSEMNVSTLELGDSALYLCASHPEGGEARYEQYFGPGTRLTVT.

This sequence joins TRBV7-9 and TRBJ2-7, with D unclear. The germline gives CDR1 SEHNR, CDR2 FQNEAQ (reference sequence). This CDR3 has 13 amino acids. The ends were cut back, 5 bases at V and 2 bases at J, with 10 bases in the middle. The chain's CDR3 is CASSPAAAYEQYF. In DNA form, the CDR3 reads TGTGCCAGCAGCCCCGCCGCGGCCTACGAGCAGTACTTC.

The DNA for the CDR3 is TGTGCCTGGAGTTCTCGACAGGGGGGGAATGAAAAACTGTTTTTT. As protein: CAWSSRQGGNEKLFF. This chain connects TRBV30 to TRBJ1-4; 9 bases agree with TRBD1. The CDR3 extends over 15 amino acids. J gave up 5 bases and V 2 bases, and 6 bases lay outside the gene matches. The germline CDR1 and CDR2 sequences are GTSNPN and SVGIG (reference sequence).

The chain is built from TRBV27 and TRBJ2-7, with D perhaps matching TRBD1 (6 bases). Germline loops: CDR1 MNHEY, CDR2 SMNVEV (reference sequence). V shed 3 bases and J shed 6 bases, with 18 bases lying between them. The CDR3 has 15 residues. CDR3 coding DNA: TGTGCCAGCAGTTTCGTACAGGGTCGGTTACGCGAGCAGTACTTC. Protein product: CASSFVQGRLREQYF.

This chain links TRBV6-1 with TRBJ2-2, with 7 bases that match TRBD2. V shed 3 bases and J 4 bases; nucleotides not matched to a gene: 5. Germline-derived CDR1 and CDR2 are MNHNS and SASEGT. The CDR3 has 15 amino acids. CDR3 region: CASSDGLVLTGELFF. The CDR3 DNA follows: TGTGCCAGCAGTGACGGACTAGTCCTCACCGGGGAGCTGTTTTTT.

This clone appeared once. The genes are TRBV7-3 and TRBJ2-6; D gene unclear. CDR3 length: 18 residues. With 2 bases removed from V and 0 bases from J, the gap between germline ends came to 14 bases. Per germline, CDR1 SGHTA and CDR2 FQGTGA. CDR3 in amino acids: CASSLERSGLSGANVLTF. In DNA form, the CDR3 reads TGTGCCAGCAGCTTAGAACGATCTGGGCTCTCTGGGGCCAACGTCCTGACTTTC.